These 20 T cell receptor beta chains were all obtained from the same sample, sequenced in a study of cytomegalovirus exposure and HLA in healthy donors. With 60 Vbeta and 13 Jbeta primers, the PCR was carried out. Using immunoSEQ multiplex PCR, the repertoire was profiled, and TCRdb retains in-frame clones only, with some absent. The data contain over 85,000 clones, around 72% of them singletons. Source material: PBMCs. These receptors originate from a middle-aged man in good health and CMV-seronegative.

The chain uses TRBV7-7 and TRBJ2-1; no definite D call. The CDR3 contains 14 residues. The ends were cut back, 5 bases at V and 10 bases at J, with 18 bases in the middle. Germline loops: CDR1 SSHAT, CDR2 FNYEAQ (reference sequence). The CDR3 DNA reads TGTGCCAGCAGCCCACCCCTTCCGGCAGCGGAGCAGTTCTTC. It specifies CASSPPLPAAEQFF.

This clone is medium-sized (0.01 to 0.1%). V gene TRBV5-6 combines with J gene TRBJ1-4; 9 nucleotides align to TRBD1. J lost 8 bases, V lost 4 bases, and 12 bases had no gene match. The CDR3 sequence is 16 residues long. The germline V gene has CDR1 SGHDT and CDR2 YYEEEE. This CDR3 reads CASSLEPGQGPEKLFF. In DNA, the CDR3 is TGTGCCAGCAGCCTCGAACCGGGACAGGGTCCCGAAAAACTGTTTTTT.

V gene TRBV5-4 combines with J gene TRBJ1-2; 9 nucleotides agree with TRBD1. The trim removed 0 bases at V and 4 bases at J, leaving 7 bases unmatched. Germline CDR1 SGHNT, CDR2 YYREEE (reference sequence). This CDR3 comprises 16 residues. The CDR3 nucleotides are TGTGCCAGCAGCTTGGCCTCAGGACAGGGGCCCTATGGCTACACCTTC. Translated, it gives CASSLASGQGPYGYTF.

V usage is TRBV5-1 and J usage is TRBJ2-7; D might be TRBD1 (5 bases). V lost 0 bases to trimming and J lost 4 bases, with 5 bases between them. The CDR3 is 12 residues long. Looked up from germline, CDR1 is SGHRS and CDR2 is YFSETQ. CDR3 DNA sequence: TGCGCCAGCAGCTTGGACAGGTACGAGCAGTACTTC. Residues: CASSLDRYEQYF.

The V call is TRBV7-2, the J call TRBJ1-6; possible D gene TRBD1, 6 bases. The CDR3 spans 16 residues. Germline-derived CDR1 and CDR2 are SGHTA and FQGNSA. The germline V and J ends were trimmed by 5 bases and 7 bases, with 18 bases remaining between them. Written as DNA, the CDR3 is TGTGCCAGCAGCCCTGAACTCAGGGGAACGAATTCACCCCTCCACTTT. Translated, it gives CASSPELRGTNSPLHF.

The chain combines TRBV27 with TRBJ2-5; TRBD2 aligns across 9 bases. The germline gives CDR1 MNHEY, CDR2 SMNVEV (reference sequence). The CDR3 is 16 amino acids. The V segment lost 4 bases and the J segment 2 bases; nucleotides outside the gene matches: 8. The DNA for the CDR3 is TGTGCCAGCAGTTCCTATAGCGGGGGAGGTCAAGAGACCCAGTACTTC. Translation: CASSSYSGGGQETQYF.

There are a few counts of this clone. The chain uses TRBV27 and TRBJ2-1, with TRBD1 matching over 10 bases. This CDR3 comprises 16 residues. Trimming took 5 bases from V and 1 from J; bases not matched to a gene: 5. Germline CDR1 reads MNHEY; CDR2 reads SMNVEV (reference sequence). This chain's CDR3 is CASSTPGQGSYNEQFF. CDR3 nucleotides: TGTGCCAGCAGTACTCCGGGACAGGGGTCCTACAATGAGCAGTTCTTC.

The V and J genes are TRBV9 and TRBJ2-2, with TRBD1 matching 10 bases. CDR3 length: 16 amino acids. Trimming cost V 4 bases and J 4 bases; bases outside gene matches: 7. Germline-derived CDR1 and CDR2 are SGDLS and YYNGEE. In nucleotides, the CDR3 is TGTGCCAGCAGCCTACCGGGACAGGGGTCCACCGGGGAGCTGTTTTTT. It is translated as CASSLPGQGSTGELFF.

This clone was observed a few times. This chain connects TRBV6-5 to TRBJ1-2; D call uncertain. With 2 bases removed from V and 1 base from J, the gap between germline ends came to 5 bases. This CDR3 spans 13 amino acids. Germline V gene lookup returns CDR1 MNHEY and CDR2 SVGAGI. Here the CDR3 DNA reads TGTGCCAGCAGTTACATTAATAACTATGGCTACACCTTC. Protein product: CASSYINNYGYTF.

The chain couples TRBV11-3 to TRBJ2-7; TRBD1 agrees at 9 bases. Germline V gene lookup returns CDR1 SGHNT and CDR2 YENEEA. The CDR3 loop spans 15 amino acids. V was pared by 5 bases and J by 0 bases, with 5 bases of the junction left unmatched. The CDR3 loop is CASSPGTGSSYEQYF. CDR3 coding DNA: TGTGCCAGCAGCCCCGGGACAGGGAGCTCCTACGAGCAGTACTTC. The entire variable domain, with the rest obtained from reference TRBV11-3 and TRBJ2-7, is as follows: EAGVVQSPRYKIIEKKQPVAFWCNPISGHNTLYWYLQNLGQGPELLIRYENEEAVDDSQLPKDRFSAERLKGVDSTLKIQPAELGDSAVYLCASSPGTGSSYEQYFGPGTRLTVT.

Comment on this clone: A junction boundary mismatches the germline segment, possibly from a read error. V usage is TRBV27 and J usage is TRBJ1-6; D call uncertain. CDR1 is MNHEY and CDR2 is SMNVEV in the germline V gene (reference sequence). The CDR3 runs to 16 residues. The CDR3 protein is CASIALNAGNKSPLHF. The CDR3 DNA reads TGTGCCAGCATCGCACTAAATGCGGGGAATAAGTCACCCCTCCACTTT.

The rearrangement uses TRBV10-3 and TRBJ2-7; 7 nucleotides line up with TRBD1. This CDR3 contains 14 residues. Unmatched junction bases numbered 12, after V lost 6 bases and J lost 7 bases. Germline CDR1 ENHRY, CDR2 SYGVKD. In DNA, the CDR3 is TGTGCCATCAGCACCGGGACAGCAGCGGATGAGCAGTACTTC. Amino acid sequence: CAISTGTAADEQYF.

The chain employs TRBV6-6 and TRBJ2-7; 9 bases agree with TRBD2. With 6 bases clipped from V and 2 bases from J, the junction kept 2 bases outside the gene matches. Germline CDR1 and CDR2: MNHNY and SVGAGI (reference sequence). The CDR3 consists of 13 residues. The CDR3 coding sequence is TGTGCCAGCAGGACTAGCGGCACCTACGAGCAGTACTTC. As protein: CASRTSGTYEQYF.

V usage is TRBV6-5 and J usage is TRBJ2-5; D possibly corresponds to TRBD2 (6 bases). Germline V lookup: CDR1 MNHEY, CDR2 SVGAGI. V was shortened by 5 bases and J by 5 bases, with 18 bases between the two germline ends. The CDR3 loop spans 15 amino acids. DNA of the CDR3: TGTGCCAGCAGTACCTCGGGAGCCCTAAGGGAGACCCAGTACTTC. Protein product: CASSTSGALRETQYF.

The chain links TRBV4-3 to TRBJ2-4, with a possible D match to TRBD2 (7 bases). Germline CDR1 and CDR2: LGHNA and YSLEER. The CDR3 extends over 18 amino acids. V shed 2 bases and J shed 0 bases, with 17 bases lying between them. CDR3 region: CASSQNHRGALAKNIQYF. Written as DNA, the CDR3 is TGCGCCAGCAGCCAAAACCATCGGGGGGCACTAGCCAAAAACATTCAGTACTTC.

In this sample, this clone turned up a few times. Within the sample, other DNA sequences also encode this same CDR3. The chain is built from TRBV19 and TRBJ2-7; D possibly corresponds to TRBD2 (5 bases). There are 15 residues in the CDR3. Trimming shortened V by 1 base and J by 2 bases, and 12 bases separated the two germline ends. Germline V gene lookup returns CDR1 LNHDA and CDR2 SQIVND (reference sequence). The CDR3 DNA reads TGTGCCAGTAGTATAGGGGCCAGCGGAGCCTACGAGCAGTACTTC. Protein: CASSIGASGAYEQYF. The variable domain in full, with the rest retrieved from reference TRBV19 and TRBJ2-7, is DGGITQSPKYLFRKEGQNVTLSCEQNLNHDAMYWYRQDPGQGLRLIYYSQIVNDFQKGDIAEGYSVSREKKESFPLTVTSAQKNPTAFYLCASSIGASGAYEQYFGPGTRLTVT.

The chain has TRBV2 and TRBJ1-1, with 12 bases lining up with TRBD1. With 5 bases clipped from V and 1 base from J, the junction kept 2 bases outside the gene matches. The CDR3 totals 15 residues. CDR1 is SNHLY and CDR2 is FYNNEI in the germline V gene. The CDR3, as DNA: TGTGCCAGCAGTCGGGACAGGGGGCCGAACACTGAAGCTTTCTTT. Translation gives CASSRDRGPNTEAFF.

J is TRBJ2-5 and V is TRBV27; no definite D call. The assigned J gene may be wrong: the sequence end matches TRBJ2-7 better. Germline V gives CDR1 MNHEY, CDR2 SMNVEV (reference sequence). The CDR3 is 15 residues long. The DNA for the CDR3 is TGTGCCAGCGGCCCAATGGGCCAGTCCGCCTACGAGCAGTACTTC. This gives the protein CASGPMGQSAYEQYF.

The chain is built from TRBV4-1 and TRBJ1-6; no clear D. The CDR3 consists of 18 residues. Trimming left V 1 base short and J 7 bases short, with 20 bases between. Germline CDR1 and CDR2: MGHRA and YSYEKL. The CDR3 coding sequence is TGCGCCAGCAGCCAAGGCCGTGCGAGGCGGGTTTCCAATTCACCCCTCCACTTT. Encoded protein: CASSQGRARRVSNSPLHF.

This clone appeared once. The chain combines TRBV7-8 with TRBJ2-5; TRBD2 aligns across 10 bases. CDR1 is SGHVS and CDR2 is FQNEAQ in the germline V gene. This CDR3 has 19 amino acids. The V and J ends lost 6 bases and 6 bases, in that order; junction bases with no gene match: 22. This chain's CDR3 is CASRTSRLIAGGSRKTQYF. The CDR3 region has the DNA TGTGCCAGCAGAACATCACGACTGATAGCGGGGGGTTCGAGAAAGACCCAGTACTTC.